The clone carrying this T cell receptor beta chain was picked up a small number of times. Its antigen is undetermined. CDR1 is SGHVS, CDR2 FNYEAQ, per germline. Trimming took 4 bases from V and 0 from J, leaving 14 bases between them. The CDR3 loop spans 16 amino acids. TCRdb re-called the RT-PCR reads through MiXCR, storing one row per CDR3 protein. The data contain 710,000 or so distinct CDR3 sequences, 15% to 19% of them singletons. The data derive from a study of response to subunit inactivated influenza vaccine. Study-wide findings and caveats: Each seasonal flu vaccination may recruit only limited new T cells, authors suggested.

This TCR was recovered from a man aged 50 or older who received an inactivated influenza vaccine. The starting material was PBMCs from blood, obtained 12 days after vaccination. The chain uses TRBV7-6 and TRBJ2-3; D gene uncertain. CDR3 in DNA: TGTGCCAGCAGCTCGGCCGGGTGGCCGAGCACAGATACGCAGTATTTT. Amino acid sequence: CASSSAGWPSTDTQYF.